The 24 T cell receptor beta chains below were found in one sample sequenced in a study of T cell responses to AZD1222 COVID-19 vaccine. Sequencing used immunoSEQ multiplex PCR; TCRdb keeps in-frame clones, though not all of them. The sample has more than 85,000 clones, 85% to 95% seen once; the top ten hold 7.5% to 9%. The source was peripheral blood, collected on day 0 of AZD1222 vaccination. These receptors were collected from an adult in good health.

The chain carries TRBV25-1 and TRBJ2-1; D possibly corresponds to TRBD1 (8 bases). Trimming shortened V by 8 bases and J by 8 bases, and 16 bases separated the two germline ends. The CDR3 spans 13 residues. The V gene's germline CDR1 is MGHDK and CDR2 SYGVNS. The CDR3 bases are TGTGCCAGCTCACAGGGGGGGGCCGATGAGCAGTTCTTC. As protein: CASSQGGADEQFF.

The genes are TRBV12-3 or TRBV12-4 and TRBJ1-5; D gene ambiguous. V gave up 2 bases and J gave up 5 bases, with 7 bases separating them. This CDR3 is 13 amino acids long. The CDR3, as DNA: TGTGCCAGCAGTTTACTCCTGCATCAGCCCCAGCATTTT. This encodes CASSLLLHQPQHF.

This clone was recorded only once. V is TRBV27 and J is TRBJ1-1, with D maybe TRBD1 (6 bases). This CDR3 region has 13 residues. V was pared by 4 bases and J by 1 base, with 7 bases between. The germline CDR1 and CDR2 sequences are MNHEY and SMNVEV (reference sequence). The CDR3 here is CASSWTENTEAFF. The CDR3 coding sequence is TGTGCCAGCAGTTGGACAGAGAACACTGAAGCTTTCTTT.

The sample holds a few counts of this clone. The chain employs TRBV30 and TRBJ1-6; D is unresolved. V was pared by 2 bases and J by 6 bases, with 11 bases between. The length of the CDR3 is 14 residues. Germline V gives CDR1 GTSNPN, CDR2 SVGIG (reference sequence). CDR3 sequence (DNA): TGTGCCTGGAGTAAGCCAGTTCGTAATTCACCCCTCCACTTT. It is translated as CAWSKPVRNSPLHF. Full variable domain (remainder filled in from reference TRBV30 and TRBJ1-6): SQTIHQWPATLVQPVGSPLSLECTVEGTSNPNLYWYRQAAGRGLQLLFYSVGIGQISSEVPQNLSASRPQDRQFILSSKKLLLSDSGFYLCAWSKPVRNSPLHFGNGTRLTVT.

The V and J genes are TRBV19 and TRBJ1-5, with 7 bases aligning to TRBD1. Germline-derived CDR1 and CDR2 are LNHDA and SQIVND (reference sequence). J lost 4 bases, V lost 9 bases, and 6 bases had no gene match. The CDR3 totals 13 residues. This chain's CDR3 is CASTGDLNQPQHF. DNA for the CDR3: TGTGCCAGCACAGGGGATTTAAATCAGCCCCAGCATTTT.

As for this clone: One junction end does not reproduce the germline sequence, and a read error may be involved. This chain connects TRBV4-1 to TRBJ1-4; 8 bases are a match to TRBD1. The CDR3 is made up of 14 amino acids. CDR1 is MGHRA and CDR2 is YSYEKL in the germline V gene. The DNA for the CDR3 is TGCGCCAGCAGCAAAGACAGGGGTAATGAAAAACTGTTTTTT. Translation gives CASSKDRGNEKLFF.

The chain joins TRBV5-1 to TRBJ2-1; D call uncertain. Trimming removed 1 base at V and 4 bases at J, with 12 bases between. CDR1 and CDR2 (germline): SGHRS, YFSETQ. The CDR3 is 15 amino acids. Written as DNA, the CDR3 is TGCGCCAGCAGCTTGTGGGCTAATTCATACAATGAGCAGTTCTTC. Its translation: CASSLWANSYNEQFF.

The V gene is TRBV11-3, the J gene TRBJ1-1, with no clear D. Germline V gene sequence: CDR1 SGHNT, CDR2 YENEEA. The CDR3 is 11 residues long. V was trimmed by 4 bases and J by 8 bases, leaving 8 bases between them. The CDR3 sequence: CASSSNKEAFF. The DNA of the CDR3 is TGTGCCAGCAGCTCAAACAAAGAAGCTTTCTTT.

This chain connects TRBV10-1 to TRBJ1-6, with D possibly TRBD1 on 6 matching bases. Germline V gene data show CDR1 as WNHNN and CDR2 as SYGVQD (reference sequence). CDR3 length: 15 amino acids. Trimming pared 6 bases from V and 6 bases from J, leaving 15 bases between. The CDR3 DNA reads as TGCGCCAGCAGGAGGGGGGAAAAGGGTAATTCACCCCTCCACTTT. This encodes CASRRGEKGNSPLHF.

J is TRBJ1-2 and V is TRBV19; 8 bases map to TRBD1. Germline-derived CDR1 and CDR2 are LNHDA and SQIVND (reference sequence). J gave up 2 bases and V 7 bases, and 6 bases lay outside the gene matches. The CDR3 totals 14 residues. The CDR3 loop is CASTRGQGNYGYTF. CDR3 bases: TGTGCCAGTACCCGAGGACAGGGCAACTATGGCTACACCTTC.

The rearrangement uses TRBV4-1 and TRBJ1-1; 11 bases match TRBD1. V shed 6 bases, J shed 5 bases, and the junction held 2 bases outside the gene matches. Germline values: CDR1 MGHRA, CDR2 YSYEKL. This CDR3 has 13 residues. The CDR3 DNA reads TGCGCCAGCAGGGGGACAGGGGGGACTGAAGCTTTCTTT. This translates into CASRGTGGTEAFF.

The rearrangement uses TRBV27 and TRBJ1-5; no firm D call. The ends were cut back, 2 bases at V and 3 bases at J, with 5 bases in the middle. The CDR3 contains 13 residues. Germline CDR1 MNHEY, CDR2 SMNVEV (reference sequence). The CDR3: CASSLKSNQPQHF. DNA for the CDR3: TGTGCCAGCAGTTTAAAGTCCAATCAGCCCCAGCATTTT.

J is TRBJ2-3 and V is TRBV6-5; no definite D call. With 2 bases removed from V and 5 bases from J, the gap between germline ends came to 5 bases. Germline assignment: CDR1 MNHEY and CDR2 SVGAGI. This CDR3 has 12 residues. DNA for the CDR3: TGTGCCAGCAGTTACGGTCGAGATACGCAGTATTTT. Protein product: CASSYGRDTQYF.

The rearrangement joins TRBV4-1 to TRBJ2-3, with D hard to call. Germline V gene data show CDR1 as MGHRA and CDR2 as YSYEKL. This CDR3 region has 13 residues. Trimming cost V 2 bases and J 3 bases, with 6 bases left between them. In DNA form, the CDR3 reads TGCGCCAGCAGCCAATACTCTACAGATACGCAGTATTTT. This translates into CASSQYSTDTQYF.

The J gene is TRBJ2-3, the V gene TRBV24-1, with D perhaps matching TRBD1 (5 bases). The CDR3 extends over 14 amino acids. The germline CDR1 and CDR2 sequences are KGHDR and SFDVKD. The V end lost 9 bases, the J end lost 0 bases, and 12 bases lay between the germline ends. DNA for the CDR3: TGTGCCACCGCGGACACTTCTAGCACAGATACGCAGTATTTT. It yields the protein CATADTSSTDTQYF.

CDR3 coding DNA: TGTGCCAGCAGCAAGGGACAGGGGCCCCTCTCTGGAAACACCATATATTTT. Its translation is CASSKGQGPLSGNTIYF. The V call is TRBV21-1, the J call TRBJ1-3; TRBD1, the table's D call, was not compared with the DNA. TRBV21-1 is reported as a pseudogene. The CDR3 loop spans 17 amino acids.

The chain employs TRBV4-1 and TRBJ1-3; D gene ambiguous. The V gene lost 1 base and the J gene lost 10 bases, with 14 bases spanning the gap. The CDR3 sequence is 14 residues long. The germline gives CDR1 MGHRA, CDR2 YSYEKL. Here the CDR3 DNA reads TGCGCCAGCAGCCAAGTAACTGGGCCTTCGACCATATATTTT. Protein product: CASSQVTGPSTIYF.

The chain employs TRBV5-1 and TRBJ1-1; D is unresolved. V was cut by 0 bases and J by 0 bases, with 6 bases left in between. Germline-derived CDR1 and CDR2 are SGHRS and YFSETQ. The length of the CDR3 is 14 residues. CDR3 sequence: CASSLDHMNTEAFF. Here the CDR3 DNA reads TGCGCCAGCAGCTTGGATCATATGAACACTGAAGCTTTCTTT.

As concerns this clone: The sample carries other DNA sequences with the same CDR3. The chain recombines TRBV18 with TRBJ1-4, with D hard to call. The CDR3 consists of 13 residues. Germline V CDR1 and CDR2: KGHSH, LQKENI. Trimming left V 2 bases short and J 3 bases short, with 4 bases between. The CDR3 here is CASSPGSNEKLFF. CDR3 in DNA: TGTGCCAGCTCACCAGGGTCTAATGAAAAACTGTTTTTT.

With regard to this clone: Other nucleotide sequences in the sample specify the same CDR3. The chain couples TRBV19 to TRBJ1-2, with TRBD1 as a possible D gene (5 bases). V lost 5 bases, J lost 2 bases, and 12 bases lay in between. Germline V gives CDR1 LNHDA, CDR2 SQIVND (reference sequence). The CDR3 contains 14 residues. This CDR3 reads CASSAPGRNYGYTF. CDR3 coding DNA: TGTGCCAGTAGTGCTCCGGGACGAAACTATGGCTACACCTTC. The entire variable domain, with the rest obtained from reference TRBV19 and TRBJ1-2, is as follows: DGGITQSPKYLFRKEGQNVTLSCEQNLNHDAMYWYRQDPGQGLRLIYYSQIVNDFQKGDIAEGYSVSREKKESFPLTVTSAQKNPTAFYLCASSAPGRNYGYTFGSGTRLTVV.

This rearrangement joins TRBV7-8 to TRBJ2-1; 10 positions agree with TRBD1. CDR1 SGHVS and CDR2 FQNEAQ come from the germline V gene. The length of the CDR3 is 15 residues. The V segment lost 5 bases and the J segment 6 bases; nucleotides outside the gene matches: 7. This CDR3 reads CASSLRDRGPNEQFF. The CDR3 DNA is TGTGCCAGCAGCCTACGGGACAGGGGCCCCAATGAGCAGTTCTTC.

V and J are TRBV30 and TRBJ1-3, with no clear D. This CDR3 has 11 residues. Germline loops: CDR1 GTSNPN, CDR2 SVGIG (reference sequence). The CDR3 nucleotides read TGTGCTGCGTCCGAGAGAAACACCATATATTTT. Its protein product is CAASERNTIYF.

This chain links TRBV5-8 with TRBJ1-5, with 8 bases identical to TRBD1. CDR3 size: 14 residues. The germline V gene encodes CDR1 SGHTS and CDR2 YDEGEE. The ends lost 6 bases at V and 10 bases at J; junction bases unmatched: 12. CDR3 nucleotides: TGTGCCAGCACCGACCCAGGGGGCGTTCAACCCCAGCATTTT. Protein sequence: CASTDPGGVQPQHF.

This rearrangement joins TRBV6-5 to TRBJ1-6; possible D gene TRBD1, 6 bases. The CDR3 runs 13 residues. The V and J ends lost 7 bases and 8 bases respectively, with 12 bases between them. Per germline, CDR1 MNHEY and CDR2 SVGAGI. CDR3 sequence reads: CASTSRGDSPLHF. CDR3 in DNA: TGTGCCAGCACCAGCAGGGGCGATTCACCCCTCCACTTT.